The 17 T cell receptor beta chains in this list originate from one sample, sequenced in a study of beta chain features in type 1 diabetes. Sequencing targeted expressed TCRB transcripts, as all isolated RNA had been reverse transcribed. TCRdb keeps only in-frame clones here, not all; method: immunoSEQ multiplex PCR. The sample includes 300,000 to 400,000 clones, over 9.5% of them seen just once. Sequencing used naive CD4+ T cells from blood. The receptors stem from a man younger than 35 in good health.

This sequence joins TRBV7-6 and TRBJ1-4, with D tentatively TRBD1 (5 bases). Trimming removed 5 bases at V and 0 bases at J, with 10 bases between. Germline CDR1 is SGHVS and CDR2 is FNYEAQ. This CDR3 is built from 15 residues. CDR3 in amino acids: CASSRGAATNEKLFF. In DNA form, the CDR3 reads TGTGCCAGCAGCCGCGGGGCAGCAACTAATGAAAAACTGTTTTTT. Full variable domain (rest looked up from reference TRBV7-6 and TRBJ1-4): GAGVSQSPRYKVTKRGQDVALRCDPISGHVSLYWYRQALGQGPEFLTYFNYEAQQDKSGLPNDRFSAERPEGSISTLTIQRTEQRDSAMYRCASSRGAATNEKLFFGSGTQLSVL.

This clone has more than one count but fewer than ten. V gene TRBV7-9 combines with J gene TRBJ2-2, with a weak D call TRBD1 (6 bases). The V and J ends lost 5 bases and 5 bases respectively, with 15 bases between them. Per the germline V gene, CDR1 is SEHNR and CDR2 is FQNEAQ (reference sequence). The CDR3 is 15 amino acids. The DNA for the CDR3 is TGTGCCAGCAGCGCCTTGGGGGCGCGAACCGGGGAGCTGTTTTTT. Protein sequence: CASSALGARTGELFF.

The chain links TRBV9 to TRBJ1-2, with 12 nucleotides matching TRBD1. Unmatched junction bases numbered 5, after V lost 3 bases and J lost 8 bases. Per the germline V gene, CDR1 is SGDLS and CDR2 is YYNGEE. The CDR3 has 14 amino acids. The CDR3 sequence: CASSGDRGLGGYTF. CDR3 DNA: TGTGCCAGCAGCGGGGACAGGGGGCTAGGAGGCTACACCTTC.

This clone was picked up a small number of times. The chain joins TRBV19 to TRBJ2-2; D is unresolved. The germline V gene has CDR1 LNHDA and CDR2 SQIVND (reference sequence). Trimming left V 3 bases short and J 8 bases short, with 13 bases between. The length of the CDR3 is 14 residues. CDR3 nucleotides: TGTGCCAGTAGTATGGTTTCGGCGGTTGGGGAGCTGTTTTTT. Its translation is CASSMVSAVGELFF.

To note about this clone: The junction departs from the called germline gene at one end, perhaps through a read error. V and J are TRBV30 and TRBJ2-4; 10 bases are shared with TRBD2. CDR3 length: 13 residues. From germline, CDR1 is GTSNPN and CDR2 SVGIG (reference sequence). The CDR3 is CAWTLTPGTSEFF. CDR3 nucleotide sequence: TGTGCCTGGACCCTTACCCCCGGGACTAGCGAGTTCTTC. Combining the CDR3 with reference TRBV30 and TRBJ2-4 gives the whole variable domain SQTIHQWPATLVQPVGSPLSLECTVEGTSNPNLYWYRQAAGRGLQLLFYSVGIGQISSEVPQNLSASRPQDRQFILSSKKLLLSDSGFYLCAWTLTPGTSEFFGAGTRLSVL.

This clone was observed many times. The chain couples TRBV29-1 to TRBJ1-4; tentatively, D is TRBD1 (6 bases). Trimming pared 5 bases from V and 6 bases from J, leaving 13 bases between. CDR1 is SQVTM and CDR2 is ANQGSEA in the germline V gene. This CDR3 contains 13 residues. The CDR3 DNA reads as TGCAGCGTTATAGGGGGAGCTCATGAAAAACTGTTTTTT. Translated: CSVIGGAHEKLFF. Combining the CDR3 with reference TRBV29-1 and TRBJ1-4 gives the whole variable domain SAVISQKPSRDICQRGTSLTIQCQVDSQVTMMFWYRQQPGQSLTLIATANQGSEATYESGFVIDKFPISRPNLTFSTLTVSNMSPEDSSIYLCSVIGGAHEKLFFGSGTQLSVL.

The CDR3 sequence is CASSLTGEYGYTF. As DNA, the CDR3 is TGTGCCAGCAGCTTGACAGGGGAGTATGGCTACACCTTC. The chain carries TRBV6-5 and TRBJ1-2, with 8 bases aligning to TRBD1. The CDR3 contains 13 residues. Looked up from germline, CDR1 is MNHEY and CDR2 is SVGAGI. The V gene end was trimmed by 6 bases and the J gene end by 5 bases; junction bases not matched to a gene: 5.

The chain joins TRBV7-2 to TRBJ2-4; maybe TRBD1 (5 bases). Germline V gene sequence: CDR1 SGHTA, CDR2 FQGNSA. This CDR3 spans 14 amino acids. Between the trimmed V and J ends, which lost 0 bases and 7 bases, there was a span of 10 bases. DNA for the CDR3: TGTGCCAGCAGCTTAGCCAGGGCCGGGAACATTCAGTACTTC. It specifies CASSLARAGNIQYF.

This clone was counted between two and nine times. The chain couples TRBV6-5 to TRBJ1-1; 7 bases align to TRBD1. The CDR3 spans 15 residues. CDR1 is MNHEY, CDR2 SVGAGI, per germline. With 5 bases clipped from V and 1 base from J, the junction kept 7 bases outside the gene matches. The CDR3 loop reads CASSSPGTANTEAFF. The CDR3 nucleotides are TGTGCCAGCAGTAGTCCCGGGACAGCGAACACTGAAGCTTTCTTT.

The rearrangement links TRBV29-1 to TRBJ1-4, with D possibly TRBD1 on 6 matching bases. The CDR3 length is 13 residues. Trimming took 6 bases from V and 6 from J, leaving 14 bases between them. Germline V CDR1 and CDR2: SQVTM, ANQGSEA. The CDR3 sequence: CSVGGAGDEKLFF. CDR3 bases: TGCAGCGTGGGGGGGGCAGGGGATGAAAAACTGTTTTTT.

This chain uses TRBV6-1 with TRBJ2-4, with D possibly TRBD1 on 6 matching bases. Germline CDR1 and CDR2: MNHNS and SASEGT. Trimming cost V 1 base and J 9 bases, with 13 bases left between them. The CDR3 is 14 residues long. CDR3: CASSEDRALPIQYF. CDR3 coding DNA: TGTGCCAGCAGTGAAGACAGGGCTTTACCCATTCAGTACTTC.

Here the CDR3 DNA reads TGTGCCAGCAGTCTAGCGGGCAGAACCTCCTACGAGCAGTACTTC. It translates to CASSLAGRTSYEQYF. The V gene is TRBV28, the J gene TRBJ2-7; 8 bases match TRBD2. Unmatched junction bases numbered 6, after V lost 5 bases and J lost 0 bases. The CDR3 runs 15 residues. The germline V gene encodes CDR1 MDHEN and CDR2 SYDVKM.

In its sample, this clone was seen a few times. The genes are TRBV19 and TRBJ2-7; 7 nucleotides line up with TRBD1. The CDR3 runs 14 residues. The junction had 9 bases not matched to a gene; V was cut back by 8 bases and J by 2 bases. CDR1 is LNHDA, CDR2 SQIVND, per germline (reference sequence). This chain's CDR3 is CASSQTGMAYEQYF. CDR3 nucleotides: TGTGCCAGTTCTCAGACAGGGATGGCCTACGAGCAGTACTTC.

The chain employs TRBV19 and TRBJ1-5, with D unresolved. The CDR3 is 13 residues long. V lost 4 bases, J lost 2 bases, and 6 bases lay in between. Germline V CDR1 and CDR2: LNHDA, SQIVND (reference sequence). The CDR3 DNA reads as TGTGCCAGTAGTAGGGCAGGCAATCAGCCCCAGCATTTT. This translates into CASSRAGNQPQHF. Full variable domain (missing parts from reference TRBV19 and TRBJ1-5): DGGITQSPKYLFRKEGQNVTLSCEQNLNHDAMYWYRQDPGQGLRLIYYSQIVNDFQKGDIAEGYSVSREKKESFPLTVTSAQKNPTAFYLCASSRAGNQPQHFGDGTRLSIL.

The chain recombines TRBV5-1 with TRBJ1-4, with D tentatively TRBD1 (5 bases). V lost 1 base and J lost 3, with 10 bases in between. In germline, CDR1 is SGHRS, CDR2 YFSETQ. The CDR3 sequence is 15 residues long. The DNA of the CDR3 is TGCGCCAGCAGCTTGTTGCAGGGATCTAATGAAAAACTGTTTTTT. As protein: CASSLLQGSNEKLFF.

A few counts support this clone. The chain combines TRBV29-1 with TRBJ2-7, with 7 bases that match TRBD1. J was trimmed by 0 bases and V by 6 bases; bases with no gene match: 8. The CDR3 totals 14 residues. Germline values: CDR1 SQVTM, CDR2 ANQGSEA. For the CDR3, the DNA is TGCAGCGTCCGAAAATGGACAGGCTCCTACGAGCAGTACTTC. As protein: CSVRKWTGSYEQYF.

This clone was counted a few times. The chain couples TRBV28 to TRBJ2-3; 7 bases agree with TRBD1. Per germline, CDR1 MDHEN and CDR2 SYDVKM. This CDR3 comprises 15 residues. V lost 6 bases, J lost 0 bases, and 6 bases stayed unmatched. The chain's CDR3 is CASRTGQSSTDTQYF. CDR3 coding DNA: TGTGCCAGCAGAACGGGACAGTCTAGCACAGATACGCAGTATTTT.